These T cell receptor beta chains were read from a single sample in a study of T cells in Graves' hyperthyroidism and ophthalmopathy. Each CDR3 protein gets one entry after TCRdb re-called the multiplex PCR reads with MiXCR. The table includes 660,000 or so distinct CDR3 sequences, 45% detected once. Sequencing input: peripheral blood or thyroid tissue (not recorded which). Every receptor here comes from an adult man with Graves' disease, either hyperthyroidism or ophthalmopathy (not recorded which). The CDR3 runs from the conserved cysteine through the conserved F or W. The D gene is left open where the match is weak. Clone size, where shown, is once, few, many, or a class for clones that have expanded.

d_call j_call clone_size v_call cdr3_nt cdr3_aa
- TRBJ1-5 - TRBV5-1 TGCGCCAGCAGCTTGGCTTCCGGCAATGGCCAGCCCCAGCATTTT CASSLASGNGQPQHF
TRBD1 TRBJ2-7 - TRBV10-3 TGTGCCACAACCACCGGACAGGGGGACTCCTACGAGCAGTACTTC CATTTGQGDSYEQYF
- TRBJ1-1 - TRBV29-1 TGCAGACAGACAAACACTGAAGCTTTCTTT CRQTNTEAFF
- TRBJ1-2 - TRBV2 TGTGCCAGCAGTTTATTTAGGGCAGGGGAGGATGGCTACACCTTC CASSLFRAGEDGYTF
- TRBJ1-6 few TRBV2 TGTGCCAGCAGTTACTCGAGGGGGACCAATTCACCCCTCCACTTT CASSYSRGTNSPLHF
- TRBJ2-7 - TRBV2 TGTGCCGGCAGTCAGAGACAGGTTACTTTCTACGAGCAGTACTTC CAGSQRQVTFYEQYF
- TRBJ2-5 many TRBV7-6 TGTGCCAGCAGCCCCTATCAGCTCGACGAGACCCAGTACTTC CASSPYQLDETQYF
- TRBJ1-1 - TRBV29-1 TGCAGCTCGGACAGATACACTGAAGCTTTCTTT CSSDRYTEAFF
TRBD2 TRBJ2-5 many TRBV14 TGTGCCAGCAGCCAAGGCCGGACTAGCGGGATGGAGACCCAGTACTTC CASSQGRTSGMETQYF
- TRBJ2-2 - TRBV6-5 TGTGCCAGCAGGGTCGGCGGGGAGCTGTTTTTT CASRVGGELFF
- TRBJ2-5 many TRBV20-1 TGCAGTGCTAGGAGGGGTCAAGAGACCCAGTACTTC CSARRGQETQYF
- TRBJ1-2 once TRBV20-1 TGCAGTGCTAGCGGGCTAGATAACTATGGCTACACCTTC CSASGLDNYGYTF
- TRBJ2-5 - TRBV5-1 TGCGCCAGCGGCCCCCGGGACGGTTGGGAGACCCAGTACTTC CASGPRDGWETQYF
TRBD1 TRBJ1-4 - TRBV13 TGTGCCAGCAGCTGGGACAGGGTTAGAGCAACTAATGAAAAACTGTTTTTT CASSWDRVRATNEKLFF
- TRBJ1-3 - TRBV29-1 TGCAGCGTTGAAGGGTCAGGGGACACCATATATTTT CSVEGSGDTIYF
- TRBJ2-6 once TRBV7-9 TGTGCCAGCAGCCCAGACCTCTCTGGGGCCAACGTCCTGACTTTC CASSPDLSGANVLTF
TRBD1 TRBJ1-5 many TRBV24-1 TGTGCCACCAGTGAATCGGACAGGGGACTGAGCAATCAGCCCCAGCATTTT CATSESDRGLSNQPQHF
- TRBJ1-3 few TRBV20-1 TGCAGTGCTAGACCCTTTGGGGGTCCGGCCAACACCATATATTTT CSARPFGGPANTIYF
TRBD1 TRBJ2-7 few TRBV9 TGTGCCAGCAGCGCGTGGACAGGGGGGAGCTACGAGCAGTACTTC CASSAWTGGSYEQYF
- TRBJ2-7 few TRBV7-8 TGTGCCAGCAGTCCCTCCAAGATCTACGAGCAGTACTTC CASSPSKIYEQYF
TRBD1 TRBJ1-3 - TRBV29-1 TGCAGCGTTGGGGTAGCAGGGGGAGGGAACACCATATATTTT CSVGVAGGGNTIYF
- TRBJ2-7 - TRBV6-4 TGTGCCAGCAGTTACATCCTGACAGGCCTCTACGAGCAGTACTTC CASSYILTGLYEQYF
TRBD1 TRBJ1-5 - TRBV20-1 TGCAGTGCAGGTGACAGGGAGGAGTCTCAGCCCCAGCATTTT CSAGDREESQPQHF
- TRBJ2-7 - TRBV7-2 TGTGCCAGCAGCTTCATGACAGGCGCCTACGAGCAGTACTTC CASSFMTGAYEQYF
- TRBJ1-1 few TRBV12-5 TGTGCTAGTGGACTGGAGAACACTGAAGCTTTCTTT CASGLENTEAFF
- TRBJ1-1 - TRBV29-1 TGCAGCGTAAAAGGGGAAACTGAAGCTTTCTTT CSVKGETEAFF
TRBD1 TRBJ1-2 - TRBV7-6 TGTGCCAGCAGCTTCCGGGACAGGGGGGCGGATGGCTACACCTTC CASSFRDRGADGYTF
- TRBJ1-5 - TRBV7-8 TGCGCCAGCAGCAGTCGGGAGGGCGGCAATCAGCCCCAGCATTTT CASSSREGGNQPQHF
- TRBJ1-4 many TRBV7-9 TGTGCCAGCAGCCCCTCCCAGGGCGCTAATGAAAAACTGTTTTTT CASSPSQGANEKLFF
- TRBJ1-4 few TRBV19 TGTGCCAGCTCCAGCTTGGGTCTCGTGGGTGAAAAACTGTTTTTT CASSSLGLVGEKLFF
TRBD1 TRBJ1-6 - TRBV2 TGTGCCAGCAGTGAGGGGGGGACAGCCCTCCACTTT CASSEGGTALHF
- TRBJ2-2 - TRBV10-3 TGTGCCATCAGCCCGAGACTTTGGTCCGGGGAGCTGTTTTTT CAISPRLWSGELFF
TRBD2 TRBJ2-5 few TRBV7-2 TGTGCCAGCAGCCCACGGACTGCCGCGGGGGGCCACGGTGGGACCCAGTACTTC CASSPRTAAGGHGGTQYF
- TRBJ1-5 many TRBV2 TGTGCCAGCAGTGAAGGGGTAATTCAGCCCCAGCATTTT CASSEGVIQPQHF
- TRBJ1-5 few TRBV6-1 TGTGCCAGCAGACAGCCCAATCAGCCCCAGCATTTT CASRQPNQPQHF
- TRBJ1-2 many TRBV7-9 TGTGCCAGCAGCTTAGCAGAGGGCCTCCGGAACTATGGCTACACCTTC CASSLAEGLRNYGYTF
- TRBJ1-1 - TRBV7-8 TGTGCCAGCAGCCACCAGGGCCCCGAGGGCACTGAAGCTTTCTTT CASSHQGPEGTEAFF
TRBD2 TRBJ2-2 - TRBV7-8 TGTGCCAGCAGCCCAGCGACGGGAGGGGCCGGGGAGCTGTTTTTT CASSPATGGAGELFF
- TRBJ1-1 - TRBV5-1 TGCGCCAGCAGCGTGGAGGCGAGGGTGAACACTGAAGCTTTCTTT CASSVEARVNTEAFF
TRBD1 TRBJ1-1 few TRBV12-3/TRBV12-4 TGTGCCAGCAGTCCCGGACAGGTGAACACTGAAGCTTTCTTT CASSPGQVNTEAFF
TRBD1 TRBJ2-7 many TRBV7-9 TGTGCCAGCAGCTTACCGGGACAGCAATACGAGCAGTACTTC CASSLPGQQYEQYF
- TRBJ2-6 - TRBV29-1 TGCAGCGCACGACAGGGGGCCAACGTCCTGACTTTC CSARQGANVLTF
- TRBJ2-7 - TRBV5-1 TGCGCCAGCAGCTTGAACAGGGACATCCCCTACGAGCAGTACTTC CASSLNRDIPYEQYF
- TRBJ1-2 many TRBV10-3 TGTGCCATCAGTGATGAGGGCGGGGGCCGAGGCTATGGCTACACCTTC CAISDEGGGRGYGYTF
- TRBJ1-5 - TRBV7-6 TGTGCCAGCAGCGCCCGAGTACAGGGAGATCAGCCCCAGCATTTT CASSARVQGDQPQHF
- TRBJ1-6 few TRBV7-2 TGTGCCAGCAGCTGGTACAGGGTCACCTCCTATAATTCACCCCTCCACTTT CASSWYRVTSYNSPLHF
- TRBJ1-2 - TRBV27 TGTGCCAGCAGGCCCATGGGGGACCCTACGGGCTACACCTTC CASRPMGDPTGYTF
- TRBJ1-6 few TRBV19 TGTGCCAGTAGAGATTTCGCCATGGGGCTGAATTCACCCCTCCACTTT CASRDFAMGLNSPLHF
- TRBJ2-2 - TRBV20-1 TGCAGTGCTGGCCCAGGGTCCGGGGTCGCGAACACCGGGGAGCTGTTTTTT CSAGPGSGVANTGELFF
- TRBJ1-6 few TRBV9 TGTGCCAGCAGCGCCGGGCCGGTTTTTAATTCACCCCTCCACTTT CASSAGPVFNSPLHF
TRBD1 TRBJ1-2 - TRBV6-5 TGTGCCAGCGGGGGACAGGTCGACAACTATGGCTACACCTTC CASGGQVDNYGYTF
TRBD1 TRBJ1-1 - TRBV20-1 TGCAGTGCTAGGAGGCCGGGACAGATAAACACTGAAGCTTTCTTT CSARRPGQINTEAFF
TRBD1 TRBJ2-5 few TRBV25-1 TGTGCCAGCAGCGAAGGGACAGGGCAAGAGACCCAGTACTTC CASSEGTGQETQYF
- TRBJ1-5 - TRBV2 TGTGCCAGCAGCGTCTCGACAGGCGGCAATCAGCCCCAGCATTTT CASSVSTGGNQPQHF
- TRBJ2-7 few TRBV25-1 TGTGCCAGCAGTTTACCAGGGATTTACGAGCAGTACTTC CASSLPGIYEQYF
- TRBJ1-5 - TRBV7-9 TGTGCCAGCAGCGGAAGGACGGATAGCAATCAGCCCCAGCATTTT CASSGRTDSNQPQHF